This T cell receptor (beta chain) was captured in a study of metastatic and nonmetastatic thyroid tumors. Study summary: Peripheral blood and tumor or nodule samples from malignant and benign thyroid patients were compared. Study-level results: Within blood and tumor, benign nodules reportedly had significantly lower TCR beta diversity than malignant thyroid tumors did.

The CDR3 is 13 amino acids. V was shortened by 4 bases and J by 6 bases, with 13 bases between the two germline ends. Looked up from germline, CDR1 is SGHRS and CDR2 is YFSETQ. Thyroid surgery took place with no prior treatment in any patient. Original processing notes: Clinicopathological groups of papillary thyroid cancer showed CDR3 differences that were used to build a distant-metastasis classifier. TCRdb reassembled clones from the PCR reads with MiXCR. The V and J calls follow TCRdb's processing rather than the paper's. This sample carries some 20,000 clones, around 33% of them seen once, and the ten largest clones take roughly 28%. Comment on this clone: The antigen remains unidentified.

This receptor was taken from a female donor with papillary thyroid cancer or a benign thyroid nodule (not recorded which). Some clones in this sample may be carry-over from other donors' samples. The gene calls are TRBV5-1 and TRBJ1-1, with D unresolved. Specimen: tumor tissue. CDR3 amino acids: CASSPLRGSEAFF. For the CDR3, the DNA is TGCGCCAGCAGCCCGCTCCGGGGATCTGAAGCTTTCTTT.